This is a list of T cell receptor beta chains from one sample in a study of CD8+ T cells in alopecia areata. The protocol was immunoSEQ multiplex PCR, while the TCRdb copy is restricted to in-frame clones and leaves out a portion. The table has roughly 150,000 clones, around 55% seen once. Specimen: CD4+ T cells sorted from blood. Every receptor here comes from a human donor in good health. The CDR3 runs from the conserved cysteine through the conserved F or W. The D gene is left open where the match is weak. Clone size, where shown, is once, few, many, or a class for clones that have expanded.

CSSTAPVGEAFF | TGCAGCTCCACGGCCCCGGTCGGTGAAGCTTTCTTT | . | TRBV29-1 | . | TRBJ1-1
CASSGIRTGLYGYTF | TGTGCCAGCAGTGGAATTCGGACAGGGTTGTATGGCTACACCTTC | . | TRBV28 | TRBD1 | TRBJ1-2
CSTLAGTDTQYF | TGCAGCACCCTGGCGGGCACAGATACGCAGTATTTT | . | TRBV29-1 | . | TRBJ2-3
CASSQDGRISYNEQFF | TGTGCCAGCAGCCAAGATGGACGGATTTCCTACAATGAGCAGTTCTTC | few | TRBV14 | . | TRBJ2-1
CASIHASGAALEQYF | TGTGCCAGCATCCACGCCTCAGGAGCCGCCCTCGAGCAGTACTTC | few | TRBV28 | . | TRBJ2-7
CASSLGDRARPNYGYTF | TGTGCCAGCAGCTTAGGCGACAGGGCGCGACCTAACTATGGCTACACCTTC | few | TRBV5-5 | TRBD1 | TRBJ1-2
CSVAGGVTEAFF | TGCAGCGTTGCCGGGGGGGTCACTGAAGCTTTCTTT | . | TRBV29-1 | . | TRBJ1-1
CASSPAGGLGNEQFF | TGCGCCAGCAGTCCGGCGGGAGGGCTTGGCAATGAGCAGTTCTTC | . | TRBV5-1 | TRBD2 | TRBJ2-1
CASSQGREDTQYF | TGTGCCAGCAGCCAGGGCAGGGAGGATACGCAGTATTTT | . | TRBV7-2 | . | TRBJ2-3
CASSYGQSNQPQHF | TGTGCCAGCAGCTACGGACAGAGCAATCAGCCCCAGCATTTT | . | TRBV5-6 | . | TRBJ1-5
CAWSVDRRYEQYF | TGTGCCTGGAGTGTGGATAGGCGTTACGAGCAGTACTTC | . | TRBV30 | . | TRBJ2-7
CASSATGDTQYF | TGCGCCAGCAGTGCTACGGGAGATACGCAGTATTTT | . | TRBV5-1 | . | TRBJ2-3
CASSPGGGDEQYF | TGCGCCAGCAGCCCGGGCGGCGGGGACGAGCAGTACTTC | . | TRBV5-1 | . | TRBJ2-7
CASSHIAGGPYNEQFF | TGTGCCAGCAGTCATATAGCGGGAGGGCCCTACAATGAGCAGTTCTTC | once | TRBV27 | TRBD2 | TRBJ2-1
CASSFSTGVGETQYF | TGTGCCAGCAGCTTTTCGACAGGTGTGGGAGAGACCCAGTACTTC | . | TRBV11-2 | . | TRBJ2-5
CASSKGRYEQYF | TGTGCCAGCAGTAAGGGACGCTACGAGCAGTACTTC | . | TRBV6-1 | . | TRBJ2-7
CASSSVTSGRPEQYF | TGTGCCAGCAGCTCCGTTACTAGCGGGAGACCCGAGCAGTACTTC | few | TRBV5-4 | TRBD2 | TRBJ2-7
CASSQDADNVQYF | TGTGCCAGCAGCCAAGATGCAGATAACGTGCAGTACTTC | few | TRBV14 | . | TRBJ2-7
CAISESGLVWEQYF | TGTGCCATCAGTGAGTCGGGACTAGTGTGGGAGCAGTACTTC | . | TRBV10-3 | TRBD2 | TRBJ2-7
CSVERVAGGKWDYGYTF | TGCAGCGTTGAAAGGGTGGCAGGGGGCAAGTGGGACTATGGCTACACCTTC | . | TRBV29-1 | TRBD1 | TRBJ1-2
CASRVSETPQYF | TGTGCCAGCAGAGTTTCAGAGACTCCGCAGTATTTT | . | TRBV2 | . | TRBJ2-3
CASSLERSYEQYF | TGTGCCAGCAGCTTAGAACGATCCTACGAGCAGTACTTC | . | TRBV7-2 | . | TRBJ2-7
CASSAVLAGGETQYF | TGTGCCAGCAGTGCCGTGCTAGCGGGAGGAGAGACCCAGTACTTC | . | TRBV2 | TRBD2 | TRBJ2-5
CASRRQNTGELFF | TGTGCCAGCAGACGACAGAACACCGGGGAGCTGTTTTTT | . | TRBV6-5 | . | TRBJ2-2
CASSLLRTYNEQFF | TGTGCCAGCAGCTTATTACGGACCTACAATGAGCAGTTCTTC | few | TRBV13 | . | TRBJ2-1
CSVDGPSGNYNEQFF | TGCAGCGTTGACGGGCCTAGCGGGAACTACAATGAGCAGTTCTTC | few | TRBV29-1 | TRBD2 | TRBJ2-1
CAWSGGTTNYNEQFF | TGTGCCTGGAGTGGGGGGACTACGAACTACAATGAGCAGTTCTTC | few | TRBV30 | TRBD2 | TRBJ2-1
CASSVERQAGTYEQYF | TGTGCCAGCAGCGTAGAACGACAGGCCGGGACCTACGAGCAGTACTTC | few | TRBV9 | . | TRBJ2-7
CASSGLTADNEKLFF | TGTGCCAGCAGCGGCCTAACAGCCGATAATGAAAAACTGTTTTTT | . | TRBV5-6 | . | TRBJ1-4
CAWSPMTPYEQYF | TGTGCCTGGAGTCCTATGACCCCCTACGAGCAGTACTTC | . | TRBV30 | . | TRBJ2-7
CASSLGSRRDNEQFF | TGTGCCAGCAGTTTAGGGTCCAGAAGGGACAATGAGCAGTTCTTC | . | TRBV28 | . | TRBJ2-1